This record covers a single T cell receptor beta chain. The target antigen is unknown. In germline, CDR1 is MNHEY, CDR2 SVGAGI. This CDR3 contains 15 residues. The trim removed 4 bases at V and 7 bases at J, leaving 12 bases unmatched. The record originates from a study of cytomegalovirus exposure and HLA in healthy donors. Across the study: Out of 150 million to 200 million T cells, an earlier analysis found 117 million unique TCR beta sequences in total.

PCR employed 60 Vbeta and 13 Jbeta primers. Profiling relied on immunoSEQ multiplex PCR, and the TCRdb table lists in-frame clones only, not all of them. The sample contains roughly 120,000 clones, 70% to 85% of which appear only once. All the people who gave samples were healthy bone marrow donors. Broader study findings: Reports state that TCR beta sequences accurately predicted most subjects' HLA-A and HLA-B alleles. Earlier analysis looked at TCR beta V segments, and most were productive about 87% or about 30% of the time.

The sequence derives from a woman aged 18-29 years in good health and CMV-seronegative. This chain uses TRBV6-5 with TRBJ1-1; 7 bases agree with TRBD1. The sample was PBMCs. CDR3 region: CASSSRGGGRVEAFF. As DNA, the CDR3 is TGTGCCAGCAGTTCCCGAGGAGGGGGCAGGGTTGAAGCTTTCTTT.